Shown below are 20 T cell receptor beta chains from a single sample sequenced in a study of cytomegalovirus exposure and HLA in healthy donors (dated by TCRdb to 2015 to 2018). The method was the immunoSEQ multiplex PCR assay. The table comes from immuneACCESS by way of TCRdb, which keeps in-frame sequences with V and J called. Part of the clones is missing from these tables; in studies checked, under half for an unresolved V gene and the rest for unknown reasons. In all, the sample holds 200,000 to 250,000 clones, and about 90% of those were seen once. About 0.95% of the sample rests with the top ten. Sample: PBMCs. These receptors were obtained from a woman aged 18-30 years in good health and CMV-seronegative.

The chain employs TRBV5-6 and TRBJ1-4; D might be TRBD1 (5 bases). The CDR3 loop spans 14 amino acids. Trimming took off 4 bases at V and 0 bases at J, with 7 bases between the two ends. Germline CDR1 is SGHDT and CDR2 is YYEEEE. The CDR3 coding sequence is TGTGCCAGCAGCCGGACAACAACTAATGAAAAACTGTTTTTT. This encodes CASSRTTTNEKLFF.

The CDR3 nucleotides read TGTGCCAGCACTCTAGCGGGCGGCGAGCAGTACTTC. As protein: CASTLAGGEQYF. The gene calls are TRBV6-5 and TRBJ2-7; 8 positions agree with TRBD2. V trimming: 7 bases; J trimming: 6 bases; junction bases outside the gene matches: 5. The CDR3 runs to 12 residues. In germline, CDR1 is MNHEY, CDR2 SVGAGI.

The chain combines TRBV28 with TRBJ1-3, with D tentatively TRBD1 (5 bases). Germline CDR1 is MDHEN and CDR2 is SYDVKM. The CDR3 is made up of 16 amino acids. Trimming stripped 4 bases from V and 0 bases from J, with 13 bases between. The CDR3 nucleotides read TGTGCCAGCAGTTCACCCTCGGGGGACTCTGGAAACACCATATATTTT. It translates to CASSSPSGDSGNTIYF.

The chain is built from TRBV11-2 and TRBJ2-3; no clear D. The germline V gene encodes CDR1 SGHAT and CDR2 FQNNGV. This CDR3 has 11 amino acids. The germline V and J ends were trimmed by 4 bases and 6 bases, with 5 bases remaining between them. CDR3 sequence reads: CASSSLDTQYF. The CDR3 DNA is TGTGCCAGCAGCTCTTTGGATACGCAGTATTTT.

The chain is built from TRBV10-3 and TRBJ2-3, with 8 bases lining up with TRBD1. J gave up 3 bases and V 10 bases, and 9 bases lay outside the gene matches. The CDR3 length is 14 residues. From germline, CDR1 is ENHRY and CDR2 SYGVKD. The CDR3 DNA is TGTGCCAGTGGAGGGCAGGGGGCAACAGATACGCAGTATTTT. Its translation: CASGGQGATDTQYF.

The rearrangement links TRBV27 to TRBJ1-1; 7 bases line up with TRBD1. This CDR3 is built from 13 residues. Germline V lookup: CDR1 MNHEY, CDR2 SMNVEV (reference sequence). The junction had 3 bases not matched to a gene; V was cut back by 3 bases and J by 5 bases. The CDR3 loop reads CASSFFRGTEAFF. CDR3 DNA sequence: TGTGCCAGCAGTTTTTTCAGGGGGACTGAAGCTTTCTTT.

The chain employs TRBV6-5 and TRBJ1-4; D is perhaps TRBD1 (5 bases). CDR3 length: 16 residues. Trimming pared 0 bases from V and 4 bases from J, leaving 12 bases between. Per germline, CDR1 MNHEY and CDR2 SVGAGI. The CDR3 DNA reads TGTGCCAGCAGTTACTCGAGGGAGGGGTATAATGAAAAACTGTTTTTT. Its translation is CASSYSREGYNEKLFF.

The gene calls are TRBV11-1 and TRBJ1-2; D may be TRBD1 (6 bases). V was trimmed by 8 bases and J by 0 bases, leaving 13 bases between them. Per germline, CDR1 SGHAT and CDR2 FQDESV (reference sequence). CDR3 length: 14 amino acids. This CDR3 reads CASGRGLPNYGYTF. The DNA for the CDR3 is TGTGCCAGCGGCAGGGGCCTACCTAACTATGGCTACACCTTC. The whole variable domain, filled in from reference TRBV11-1 and TRBJ1-2, reads EAEVAQSPRYKITEKSQAVAFWCDPISGHATLYWYRQILGQGPELLVQFQDESVVDDSQLPKDRFSAERLKGVDSTLKIQPAELGDSAMYLCASGRGLPNYGYTFGSGTRLTVV.

V is TRBV29-1 and J is TRBJ2-1, with 9 bases lining up with TRBD2. V gave up 4 bases and J gave up 7 bases; unmatched junction bases: 11. Germline V gene lookup returns CDR1 SQVTM and CDR2 ANQGSEA. CDR3 length: 15 amino acids. CDR3 sequence reads: CSVVLGGRASNEQFF. CDR3 DNA: TGCAGCGTTGTCCTAGGCGGGAGGGCCTCTAATGAGCAGTTCTTC.

This clone was counted a single time. The CDR3 sequence: CASSIGQPYEQYF. CDR3 DNA sequence: TGTGCCAGCAGTATTGGACAGCCGTACGAGCAGTACTTC. V usage is TRBV27 and J usage is TRBJ2-7, with D maybe TRBD1 (6 bases). Germline V gene data show CDR1 as MNHEY and CDR2 as SMNVEV (reference sequence). Trimming left V 5 bases short and J 4 bases short, with 12 bases between. This CDR3 region has 13 residues.

This chain connects TRBV5-1 to TRBJ2-1; D is possibly TRBD2 (6 bases). The CDR3 extends over 16 amino acids. In germline, CDR1 is SGHRS, CDR2 YFSETQ. V was shortened by 2 bases and J by 0 bases, with 12 bases between the two germline ends. The DNA for the CDR3 is TGCGCCAGCAGCTTTCTAGCGCAGAGCTCCTACAATGAGCAGTTCTTC. Translation: CASSFLAQSSYNEQFF. The full variable domain, rest sourced from reference TRBV5-1 and TRBJ2-1, is KAGVTQTPRYLIKTRGQQVTLSCSPISGHRSVSWYQQTPGQGLQFLFEYFSETQRNKGNFPGRFSGRQFSNSRSEMNVSTLELGDSALYLCASSFLAQSSYNEQFFGPGTRLTVL.

This clone has a handful of counts. The chain combines TRBV5-1 with TRBJ2-7, with 11 nucleotides matching TRBD2. Per the germline V gene, CDR1 is SGHRS and CDR2 is YFSETQ. The J segment lost 5 bases and the V segment lost 4 bases, leaving 8 bases of the junction unmatched. This CDR3 is 15 amino acids long. CDR3 protein: CASSNALAGAHEQYF. The CDR3 DNA is TGCGCCAGCAGCAACGCACTAGCGGGAGCCCACGAGCAGTACTTC.

The chain has TRBV13 and TRBJ2-6, with TRBD1 matching 9 bases. With V trimmed by 5 bases and J by 0 bases, 11 bases remained unmatched. The CDR3 is made up of 19 amino acids. The germline V gene encodes CDR1 PRHDT and CDR2 FYEKMQ (reference sequence). In DNA form, the CDR3 reads TGTGCCAGCAGCAAGCGAGGACAGGGGCCCAGCTCTGGGGCCAACGTCCTGACTTTC. Translating gives CASSKRGQGPSSGANVLTF.

For this clone: This sample includes further DNA sequences coding for the same CDR3. V gene TRBV2 combines with J gene TRBJ1-1, with a tentative D call TRBD1 (6 bases). The CDR3 runs 13 residues. Trimming took 6 bases from V and 2 from J, leaving 10 bases between them. CDR1 and CDR2 from the germline V gene are SNHLY and FYNNEI. CDR3 DNA sequence: TGTGCCAGCAGAGGACAGTTAAACACTGAAGCTTTCTTT. Protein: CASRGQLNTEAFF.

The chain couples TRBV10-2 to TRBJ1-5; D may be TRBD1 (6 bases). V was clipped by 7 bases and J by 2 bases, with 9 bases between them. Per the germline V gene, CDR1 is WSHSY and CDR2 is SAAADI. This CDR3 comprises 13 residues. The CDR3 is CASTPGGNQPQHF. CDR3 in DNA: TGCGCCAGCACCCCAGGGGGCAATCAGCCCCAGCATTTT.

This clone came up once. The chain combines TRBV28 with TRBJ1-2; the D gene is possibly TRBD1 (5 bases). Looked up from germline, CDR1 is MDHEN and CDR2 is SYDVKM. This CDR3 spans 11 amino acids. V shed 5 bases and J shed 8 bases, with 9 bases lying between them. The CDR3 DNA follows: TGTGCCAGCAGTCAGGGTTGGGGCTACACCTTC. Protein sequence: CASSQGWGYTF.

The sample holds one count of this clone. V gene TRBV6-1 combines with J gene TRBJ1-1, with a possible D match to TRBD1 (6 bases). Trimming shortened V by 2 bases and J by 11 bases, and 18 bases separated the two germline ends. The CDR3 extends over 14 amino acids. CDR1 and CDR2 from the germline V gene are MNHNS and SASEGT. In DNA form, the CDR3 reads TGTGCCAGCAGTGAACGGTTCCAGGGGAGCGAGGCTTTCTTT. Protein product: CASSERFQGSEAFF.

The rearrangement joins TRBV28 to TRBJ1-2; tentatively, D is TRBD1 (5 bases). This CDR3 is 13 amino acids long. V shed 6 bases and J shed 0 bases, with 8 bases lying between them. Per germline, CDR1 MDHEN and CDR2 SYDVKM. The CDR3 region is CASSPGSNYGYTF. The CDR3 DNA sequence: TGTGCCAGCAGCCCAGGGTCTAACTATGGCTACACCTTC.

This clone was counted once. The chain employs TRBV5-1 and TRBJ2-7; 8 bases match TRBD1. The germline V gene encodes CDR1 SGHRS and CDR2 YFSETQ. CDR3 length: 15 residues. The V segment lost 1 base and the J segment 5 bases; nucleotides outside the gene matches: 8. The CDR3 is CASSLPRGHGDEQYF. CDR3 DNA sequence: TGCGCCAGCAGCTTGCCCAGGGGGCATGGCGACGAGCAGTACTTC.

The V gene is TRBV6-1, the J gene TRBJ2-1; 7 nucleotides line up with TRBD1. The V gene's germline CDR1 is MNHNS and CDR2 SASEGT. The CDR3 has 12 amino acids. J lost 13 bases, V lost 5 bases, and 8 bases had no gene match. The CDR3 nucleotides read TGTGCCAGCAGTTCCCCGACAGGGCATCAGTTCTTC. The encoded protein is CASSSPTGHQFF.